The 11 T cell receptor beta chains given below trace back to one sample, sequenced in a study of CD8 T cells in ankylosing spondylitis (dated by TCRdb to the late 2010s). The full study reports these points: Blood from ankylosing spondylitis patients appeared to be characterized by a TCR beta motif made up of under ten highly homologous amino acid variants.

Receptor amplification or capture employed 5' RACE. Data came from an Illumina HiSeq 2500. The public sequencing data were trimmed at Q25 with fastp and processed into clonotypes with MiXCR by TCRdb, which kept only in-frame beta chains. A single entry per CDR3 protein holds the most common genes and DNA from its merged rows. Across this sample there are just under 550,000 distinct CDR3 sequences, with 9.5% to 15% seen only once. The ten largest clones capture 6.8% of the sample. For these receptors, no antigen is known. The source material was blood, either unsorted or a sorted T cell fraction (not recorded which). These receptors all come from a male donor with ankylosing spondylitis.

This clonotype was observed a single time. The V and J genes are TRBV11-2 and TRBJ2-7, with 9 bases identical to TRBD2. Germline V CDR1 and CDR2: SGHAT, FQNNGV. CDR3 size: 14 residues. Here the CDR3 reads CASSLDQWLAGLRV. The CDR3 DNA reads TGTGCCAGCAGCTTAGATCAGTGGCTAGCGGGATTGCGGGTC.

The chain couples TRBV20-1 to TRBJ1-1; D gene uncertain. The CDR3 is 14 residues long. The V gene lost 1 base and the J gene lost 6 bases, with 15 bases spanning the gap. From germline, CDR1 is DFQATT and CDR2 SNEGSKA (reference sequence). The CDR3 region is CSARVGSGVPEAFF. For the CDR3, the DNA is TGCAGTGCTAGAGTAGGGTCGGGAGTCCCTGAAGCTTTCTTT.

The chain uses TRBV18 and TRBJ2-2; D uncertain. The CDR3 is 14 residues long. CDR1 and CDR2 from the germline V gene are KGHSH and LQKENI. Trimming took off 0 bases at V and 3 bases at J, with 5 bases between the two ends. The CDR3 nucleotides are TGTGCCAGCTCACCACCGATGGACACCGGGGAGCTGTTTTTT. Translation gives CASSPPMDTGELFF.

This clonotype was observed many times. CDR3 sequence reads: CASSLVGLDEQFF. In DNA form, the CDR3 reads TGCGCCAGCAGCTTGGTAGGGTTAGATGAGCAGTTCTTC. The chain joins TRBV5-1 to TRBJ2-1; D is uncertain. This CDR3 has 13 residues. Trimming removed 0 bases at V and 8 bases at J, with 9 bases between. CDR1 SGHRS and CDR2 YFSETQ come from the germline V gene.

The chain links TRBV14 to TRBJ2-3; 7 positions match TRBD2. The germline gives CDR1 SGHDN, CDR2 FVKESK. J gave up 2 bases and V 0 bases, and 5 bases lay outside the gene matches. This CDR3 contains 16 residues. CDR3 loop: CASSQDLAEDTDTQYF. The CDR3, as DNA: TGTGCCAGCAGCCAAGACCTAGCGGAGGACACAGATACGCAGTATTTT.

The chain employs TRBV3-1 and TRBJ2-5; TRBD2 agrees at 9 bases. The CDR3 has 14 residues. V dropped 6 bases and J dropped 5; count of bases not matched to a gene: 7. Germline CDR1 reads LGHDT; CDR2 reads YNNKEL (reference sequence). In DNA, the CDR3 is TGTGCCAGCAGGATCGCGGGAGGGCCGGAGACCCAGTACTTC. It is translated as CASRIAGGPETQYF.

This chain links TRBV11-2 with TRBJ1-1; D is unclear. In germline, CDR1 is SGHAT, CDR2 FQNNGV. The CDR3 spans 13 residues. Trimming left V 3 bases short and J 4 bases short, with 9 bases between. CDR3 loop: CASSLTGFTEAFF. The CDR3 DNA follows: TGTGCCAGCAGCTTGACCGGGTTCACTGAAGCTTTCTTT.

The chain couples TRBV28 to TRBJ1-4, with D perhaps TRBD1 (5 bases). The CDR3 sequence is 15 residues long. CDR1 is MDHEN, CDR2 SYDVKM, per germline. Trimming pared 5 bases from V and 3 bases from J, leaving 13 bases between. The DNA for the CDR3 is TGTGCCAGCAGTCCCAGGGAGTTACCTAATGAAAAACTGTTTTTT. Amino acids: CASSPRELPNEKLFF.

The V gene is TRBV6-5, the J gene TRBJ1-3; 7 bases align to TRBD1. Germline V gene data show CDR1 as MNHEY and CDR2 as SVGAGI. V lost 2 bases and J lost 2; bases outside the gene matches: 9. This CDR3 has 17 residues. The chain's CDR3 is CASSYTLGQSAGNTIYF. CDR3 DNA: TGTGCCAGCAGTTACACGTTGGGACAGTCCGCTGGAAACACCATATATTTT.

In regard to this clonotype: This could be a read error, since a much larger clone is one nucleotide away. The gene calls are TRBV12-3 or TRBV12-4 and TRBJ2-2; possibly TRBD2 for D (5 bases). This CDR3 is built from 14 residues. For the CDR3, the DNA is TGTGCCAGCACCCGAGGGCACCGCCCCGGGGAGCTGGTTTTT. Amino acids: CASTRGHRPGELVF.

This clonotype has only a few counts. CDR3: CASSLGGAAATAQYF. DNA for the CDR3: TGTGCCAGCAGCTTAGGAGGGGCCGCCGCGACGGCGCAGTATTTT. This chain uses TRBV11-2 with TRBJ2-3; perhaps D is TRBD1 or TRBD2 (5 bases each). V lost 1 base and J lost 10, with 18 bases in between. CDR1 is SGHAT and CDR2 is FQNNGV in the germline V gene. The length of the CDR3 is 15 residues.